Each of the 30 T cell receptor beta chains below was sequenced from the same sample in a study of OX40 agonist ivuxolimab in advanced cancers. Only in-frame clones appear in the TCRdb table, and some are missing; sequencing was by immunoSEQ multiplex PCR. This table holds almost 80,000 clones, under 90% found once. This material consisted of CD4+ or CD8+ T cells sorted from blood, taken in a trial of the OX40 agonist ivuxolimab. The receptors derive from an adult with an advanced solid tumor such as melanoma, head and neck, liver or kidney cancer.

The chain is built from TRBV5-8 and TRBJ2-5; D is unresolved. The germline V gene has CDR1 SGHTS and CDR2 YDEGEE. CDR3 size: 13 residues. V lost 1 base to trimming and J lost 5 bases, with 9 bases between them. CDR3 bases: TGTGCCAGCAGCTTGAAAGTCGTGGAGACCCAGTACTTC. This encodes CASSLKVVETQYF.

The CDR3 DNA reads TGCGCCAGCAGCCCGGGACACATGAAAGGCACCGGGGAGCTGTTTTTT. Encoded protein: CASSPGHMKGTGELFF. V usage is TRBV5-1 and J usage is TRBJ2-2; a possible D gene is TRBD1 (6 bases). The CDR3 is 16 amino acids. The V gene's germline CDR1 is SGHRS and CDR2 YFSETQ. V shed 4 bases and J shed 4 bases, with 17 bases lying between them.

The chain couples TRBV19 to TRBJ2-1, with D perhaps matching TRBD2 (6 bases). V lost 5 bases and J 7 bases, leaving 12 bases between the germline ends. Germline CDR1 LNHDA, CDR2 SQIVND (reference sequence). CDR3 length: 13 amino acids. CDR3 in DNA: TGTGCCAGTAGTCTACGGGAGAGAAATGAGCAGTTCTTC. As protein: CASSLRERNEQFF.

This clone has only one observation. The chain combines TRBV5-1 with TRBJ2-2; tentative D call: TRBD1 (6 bases). This CDR3 has 15 amino acids. In germline, CDR1 is SGHRS, CDR2 YFSETQ. The V gene lost 0 bases and the J gene lost 3 bases, with 9 bases spanning the gap. CDR3 bases: TGCGCCAGCAGCTTGGTACAGGGAGACACCGGGGAGCTGTTTTTT. Protein: CASSLVQGDTGELFF.

The chain couples TRBV27 to TRBJ1-4; 7 bases are shared with TRBD1. CDR1 is MNHEY and CDR2 is SMNVEV in the germline V gene (reference sequence). The length of the CDR3 is 16 residues. J was trimmed by 5 bases and V by 5 bases; bases with no gene match: 11. CDR3 region: CASSPNRQGRNEKLFF. The DNA of the CDR3 is TGTGCCAGCAGTCCTAACCGACAGGGCCGGAATGAAAAACTGTTTTTT.

This clone was seen more than once but under ten times. A read error may account for a junction end that differs from germline. The V call is TRBV29-1, the J call TRBJ1-1; D might be TRBD1 (5 bases). CDR1 is SQVTM and CDR2 is ANQGSEA in the germline V gene. There are 8 residues in the CDR3. The CDR3: CSGTGTSF. DNA of the CDR3: TGCAGCGGAACCGGGACGAGCTTT.

The chain links TRBV28 to TRBJ1-4, with D tentatively TRBD1 (6 bases). The CDR3 runs to 17 residues. Deletions cut 3 bases from V and 0 bases from J, with 14 bases between. Germline V gives CDR1 MDHEN, CDR2 SYDVKM. Here the CDR3 reads CASSLGHSSATNEKLFF. For the CDR3, the DNA is TGTGCCAGCAGTTTGGGACATTCCTCTGCAACTAATGAAAAACTGTTTTTT.

This chain connects TRBV5-1 to TRBJ2-1; D possibly corresponds to TRBD2 (5 bases). Trimming cost V 7 bases and J 3 bases, with 17 bases left between them. Germline lookup yields CDR1 SGHRS and CDR2 YFSETQ. This CDR3 comprises 15 residues. CDR3 amino acids: CASGLGDSDYNEQFF. In DNA form, the CDR3 reads TGCGCCAGCGGACTGGGTGACTCCGACTACAATGAGCAGTTCTTC.

This clone was observed a few times. The junction differs from germline at one of its ends, possibly a read error. The V gene is TRBV7-8, the J gene TRBJ2-1; possible D gene TRBD2, 5 bases. Germline assignment: CDR1 SGHVS and CDR2 FQNEAQ. CDR3 size: 15 residues. The CDR3 sequence: CASSLAPTTLYIMLF. The DNA for the CDR3 is TGTGCCAGCAGCTTAGCGCCGACTACTTTATACATAATGCTCTTC.

The chain has TRBV6-5 and TRBJ1-2, with D possibly matching TRBD1 (5 bases). Trimming removed 6 bases from V and 6 bases from J, with 14 bases in between. Germline assignment: CDR1 MNHEY and CDR2 SVGAGI. The CDR3 totals 13 residues. The CDR3 nucleotides read TGTGCCAGCAGACCCCTTGGGGGTAATGGCTACACCTTC. Translation: CASRPLGGNGYTF.

J is TRBJ1-4 and V is TRBV7-6; 9 positions agree with TRBD1. The CDR3 length is 17 residues. Per germline, CDR1 SGHVS and CDR2 FNYEAQ. Losses at the gene ends were 5 bases for V and 7 bases for J; bases not matched to a gene: 14. The CDR3 spells CASSKTGGAFVSEKLFF. CDR3 in DNA: TGTGCCAGCAGCAAAACAGGGGGCGCGTTCGTCAGTGAAAAACTGTTTTTT.

The V and J genes are TRBV2 and TRBJ1-3; D may be TRBD1 (5 bases). Germline loops: CDR1 SNHLY, CDR2 FYNNEI. V dropped 4 bases and J dropped 2 bases, with 15 bases sitting between them. CDR3 length: 16 amino acids. CDR3 in amino acids: CASSGRGLRTGNTIYF. In DNA form, the CDR3 reads TGTGCCAGCAGTGGAAGGGGCCTGCGGACTGGAAACACCATATATTTT.

The J gene is TRBJ2-1, the V gene TRBV27; D gene ambiguous. The CDR3 extends over 14 amino acids. Germline CDR1 and CDR2: MNHEY and SMNVEV (reference sequence). V lost 4 bases and J 2 bases, leaving 9 bases between the germline ends. The CDR3 DNA reads TGTGCCAGCAGTTGGGATGCCGCCTACAATGAGCAGTTCTTC. Amino acid sequence: CASSWDAAYNEQFF.

The chain links TRBV28 to TRBJ2-7, with 7 bases identical to TRBD2. V lost 7 bases and J lost 0; bases outside the gene matches: 3. Germline CDR1 MDHEN, CDR2 SYDVKM. This CDR3 region has 13 residues. The CDR3 nucleotides are TGTGCCAGCACCCGCGGGAGCTCCTACGAGCAGTACTTC. Translating gives CASTRGSSYEQYF.

V gene TRBV7-9 combines with J gene TRBJ2-7; D is ambiguous. This CDR3 contains 11 residues. CDR1 and CDR2 from the germline V gene are SEHNR and FQNEAQ (reference sequence). The ends were cut back, 5 bases at V and 7 bases at J, with 9 bases in the middle. The CDR3 DNA follows: TGTGCCAGCAGCATGTTTGAAGAGCAGTACGTC. It is translated as CASSMFEEQYV.

This clone was seen more than once but under ten times. This rearrangement joins TRBV23-1 to TRBJ1-1; 8 nucleotides line up with TRBD1. TRBV23-1 is known as an ORF, though its function is uncertain. There are 20 residues in the CDR3. The trim removed 5 bases at V and 3 bases at J, leaving 23 bases unmatched. The CDR3 sequence is CASSWARGRFSPSLDTEAFF. CDR3 DNA: TGCGCCAGCAGTTGGGCCAGGGGGCGCTTCTCTCCCAGTTTGGACACTGAAGCTTTCTTT.

The V call is TRBV18, the J call TRBJ2-2; D not resolved. Germline V gene data show CDR1 as KGHSH and CDR2 as LQKENI. This CDR3 is built from 15 residues. The V and J ends lost 3 bases and 6 bases respectively, with 14 bases between them. The DNA for the CDR3 is TGTGCCAGCTCACCCACCGAAGGTTCGGCCGGGGAGCTGTTTTTT. This encodes CASSPTEGSAGELFF.

The CDR3 spells CASSLDPVSTDTQYF. In nucleotides, the CDR3 is TGCGCCAGCAGCTTGGATCCAGTTAGCACAGATACGCAGTATTTT. The rearrangement joins TRBV5-1 to TRBJ2-3; D gene ambiguous. V shed 0 bases and J shed 0 bases, with 8 bases lying between them. This CDR3 comprises 15 residues. Looked up from germline, CDR1 is SGHRS and CDR2 is YFSETQ.

This chain uses TRBV6-5 with TRBJ1-1; D unclear. Trimming took off 8 bases at V and 8 bases at J, with 12 bases between the two ends. The CDR3 length is 11 residues. Germline V gene sequence: CDR1 MNHEY, CDR2 SVGAGI. The DNA of the CDR3 is TGTGCCAGCGGACTAGGCCCAGAAGCTTTCTTT. This translates into CASGLGPEAFF.

As DNA, the CDR3 is TGTGCCAGCAGCCAAGGACTCGACAATGAGCAGTTCTTC. It encodes CASSQGLDNEQFF. The chain recombines TRBV14 with TRBJ2-1; D unresolved. The CDR3 is 13 residues long. V lost 1 base and J lost 5, with 6 bases in between. CDR1 and CDR2 (germline): SGHDN, FVKESK.

The chain joins TRBV30 to TRBJ2-7; 9 positions agree with TRBD2. V was pared by 2 bases and J by 4 bases, with 3 bases of the junction left unmatched. This CDR3 has 13 amino acids. CDR1 is GTSNPN, CDR2 SVGIG, per germline (reference sequence). The chain's CDR3 is CAWSLAGVYEQYF. CDR3 DNA: TGTGCCTGGAGTTTAGCGGGAGTATACGAGCAGTACTTC.

In its sample, this clone was seen once. V usage is TRBV28 and J usage is TRBJ2-3; D not certain. The CDR3 spans 15 residues. Looked up from germline, CDR1 is MDHEN and CDR2 is SYDVKM. V was pared by 7 bases and J by 1 base, with 15 bases between. The CDR3 sequence is CASKTAGPRTDTQYF. DNA of the CDR3: TGTGCCAGCAAAACGGCAGGACCGCGCACAGATACGCAGTATTTT.

The CDR3 DNA follows: TGTGCCAGCAGCTTGCAAGGGACTAGCGTTAGGGAGACCCAGTACTTC. As protein: CASSLQGTSVRETQYF. V is TRBV7-2 and J is TRBJ2-5; 10 bases match TRBD2. The CDR3 has 16 amino acids. Germline loops: CDR1 SGHTA, CDR2 FQGNSA. V was clipped by 3 bases and J by 5 bases; unmatched bases: 9.

The CDR3 sequence: CASREGGLFEAFF. The CDR3 DNA reads as TGTGCCAGCAGAGAAGGAGGGTTATTTGAAGCTTTCTTT. This rearrangement joins TRBV4-2 to TRBJ1-1; D not certain. Germline CDR1 is LGHNA and CDR2 is YNFKEQ. The CDR3 extends over 13 amino acids. V lost 6 bases and J 7 bases, leaving 15 bases between the germline ends.

With regard to this clone: Distinct nucleotide sequences in the sample also encode this CDR3. V is TRBV18 and J is TRBJ2-5; the D is unclear. Trimming cost V 3 bases and J 4 bases, with 6 bases left between them. CDR3 length: 12 residues. Germline V gene data show CDR1 as KGHSH and CDR2 as LQKENI. CDR3 nucleotides: TGTGCCAGCTCACCGGGCGCAGAGACCCAGTACTTC. Encoded protein: CASSPGAETQYF.

The chain recombines TRBV5-1 with TRBJ2-4, with 8 bases lining up with TRBD2. Looked up from germline, CDR1 is SGHRS and CDR2 is YFSETQ. The CDR3 runs 17 residues. V was pared by 4 bases and J by 6 bases, with 15 bases of the junction left unmatched. CDR3 amino acids: CASSPGGLAGRGNIQYF. The CDR3 coding sequence is TGCGCCAGCAGCCCGGGGGGGCTAGCGGGTAGGGGAAACATTCAGTACTTC.

The rearrangement joins TRBV11-2 to TRBJ1-1, with 7 bases identical to TRBD1. CDR3 length: 11 residues. CDR1 and CDR2 (germline): SGHAT, FQNNGV. Germline trimming cut 5 bases from V and 10 bases from J; bases unmatched to any gene: 4. CDR3 sequence reads: CASSVDRAAFF. CDR3 coding DNA: TGTGCCAGCAGCGTCGACAGGGCAGCTTTCTTT.

The V gene is TRBV27, the J gene TRBJ2-1; D possibly corresponds to TRBD2 (6 bases). This CDR3 contains 13 residues. The germline V gene has CDR1 MNHEY and CDR2 SMNVEV (reference sequence). Trimming took 6 bases from V and 10 from J, leaving 16 bases between them. DNA of the CDR3: TGTGCCAGCAGAGTTAGCTTCAGCGGGGAGCAGTTCTTC. This sequence encodes CASRVSFSGEQFF.

This clone has only a few counts. The V gene is TRBV7-8, the J gene TRBJ2-5; possibly TRBD1 or TRBD2 for D (5 bases each). The germline gives CDR1 SGHVS, CDR2 FQNEAQ. V gave up 5 bases and J gave up 5 bases, with 9 bases separating them. This CDR3 contains 12 residues. In DNA, the CDR3 is TGTGCCAGCAGCCAGGGAGCCGAGACCCAGTACTTC. The encoded protein is CASSQGAETQYF.

This clone has only a few counts. The chain links TRBV18 to TRBJ2-7; 9 bases are a match to TRBD1. Germline values: CDR1 KGHSH, CDR2 LQKENI. The CDR3 runs 15 residues. The trim removed 3 bases at V and 1 base at J, leaving 4 bases unmatched. As DNA, the CDR3 is TGTGCCAGCTCACCCGGGACAGGGCTATCCTACGAGCAGTACTTC. Translating gives CASSPGTGLSYEQYF. Variable domain in full (rest from reference TRBV18 and TRBJ2-7): NAGVMQNPRHLVRRRGQEARLRCSPMKGHSHVYWYRQLPEEGLKFMVYLQKENIIDESGMPKERFSAEFPKEGPSILRIQQVVRGDSAAYFCASSPGTGLSYEQYFGPGTRLTVT.